This TCR beta chain was sequenced during a study of T cell responses to AZD1222 COVID-19 vaccine. Notes on the study in general: Only a handful of AZD1222 recipients were seropositive at baseline. The sample set comprised mostly white British donors with more females, and clonal diversity was possibly underestimated.

The method was immunoSEQ multiplex PCR; TCRdb's version includes in-frame clones alone and lacks a portion of them. The table shows some 200,000 clones, with more than 85% occurring only once. Researchers grouped second doses given at about 4 or about 12 weeks into one pool. There are 16 residues in the CDR3. Germline loops: CDR1 LNHNV, CDR2 YYDKDF (reference sequence). The V and J ends lost 0 bases and 7 bases respectively, with 13 bases between them. Turning to this clone: Its antigen is still unknown.

The sequence derives from an adult who received the AZD1222 COVID-19 vaccine. The V gene is TRBV15, the J gene TRBJ1-6, with a tentative D call TRBD1 (5 bases). The source material was peripheral blood, sampled 28 days after the second AZD1222 dose. The DNA of the CDR3 is TGTGCCACCAGCAGAGATCTGGGTTGGGGGAATTCACCCCTCCACTTT. It is translated as CATSRDLGWGNSPLHF.